This T cell receptor beta chain was recovered during a study of blood T cell repertoires in COVID-19. CDR3 size: 14 residues. CDR1 is SGDLS, CDR2 YYNGEE, per germline. The ends lost 3 bases at V and 5 bases at J; junction bases unmatched: 6. Of note for this clone: The sample has other DNA sequences that encode this CDR3 too.

TCRdb's table, derived via immunoSEQ multiplex PCR, lists solely in-frame clones and lacks some. The table includes 200,000 to 300,000 clones, over 70% detected once. The rearrangement joins TRBV9 to TRBJ1-1, with 8 bases fitting TRBD1. The source of this sequence is a woman aged 40-49 years who had recovered from COVID-19. Sequenced input: peripheral blood. In DNA, the CDR3 is TGTGCCAGCAGCGCAGGACAGGGAAGGACTGAAGCTTTCTTT. Protein product: CASSAGQGRTEAFF.